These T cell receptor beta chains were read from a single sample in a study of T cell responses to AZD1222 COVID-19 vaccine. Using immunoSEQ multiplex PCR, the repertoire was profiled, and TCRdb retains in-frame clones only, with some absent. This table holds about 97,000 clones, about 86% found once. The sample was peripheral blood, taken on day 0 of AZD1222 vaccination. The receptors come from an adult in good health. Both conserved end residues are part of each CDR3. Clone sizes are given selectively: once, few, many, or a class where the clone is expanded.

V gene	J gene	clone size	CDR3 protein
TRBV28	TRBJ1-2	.	CASSFDGNYGYTF
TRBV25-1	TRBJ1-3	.	CASSAGGTGNTIYF
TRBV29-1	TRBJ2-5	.	CSAKAASRETQYF
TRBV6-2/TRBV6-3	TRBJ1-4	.	CASSGDDEKLFF
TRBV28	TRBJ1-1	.	CASSPLRGKNTEAFF
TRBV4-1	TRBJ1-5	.	CASSQDSGNQPQHF
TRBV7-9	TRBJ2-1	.	CASSWSNEQFF
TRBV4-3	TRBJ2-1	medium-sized	CASSQEIGGGGRDNEQFF
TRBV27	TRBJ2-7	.	CASSSQAGLGIYEQYF
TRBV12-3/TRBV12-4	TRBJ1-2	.	CASSLRDRDGYTF
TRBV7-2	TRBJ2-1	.	CASSLGQSDEQFF
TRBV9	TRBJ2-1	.	CASSVEGQQYNEQFF
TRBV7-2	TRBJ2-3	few	CASRGRADTQYF